This T cell receptor (beta chain) comes out of a study of cytomegalovirus exposure and HLA in healthy donors (dated by TCRdb to 2017 to 2019). A note on the overall study: An earlier analysis of some 600 of the donors reported 276 Gb of sequence data and around 120 million unique TCR beta sequences obtained from some 200 million T cells. An early release covering around 630 HLA-typed donors comprised approximately 300 gigabases of sequencing data and tens of millions of unique TCR sequences. Of the 398 genotyped donors, 80% to 90% were placed in the genetic ancestry cluster associated with self-reported Caucasian donors. The study aimed to test whether cataloging public T cell receptors could reveal signatures of past pathogen exposure. The study profiled the T cell repertoires of under 700 subjects by immunosequencing and related them to cytomegalovirus serostatus. In addition to the first cohort of around 670 subjects, a separate validation cohort of 120 different subjects was used. To predict cytomegalovirus infection status, the study brought together high-throughput TCR immunosequencing, statistical association of individual TCRs with disease status, and machine learning. In a later analysis, previously published TCR beta repertoires from about 640 donors were re-analyzed and high-resolution HLA genotyping was added so that TCR occurrence patterns could be studied. Rather than using new phenotypic data, the later analysis identified candidate immune exposures from TCR beta sequences and from how often those sequences occurred across donors. An earlier analysis of 587 of the donors used high-throughput TCR beta sequencing to judge whether each TCR beta V gene segment behaved as functional or pseudogenic. Donor age, sex, ethnicity and CMV serostatus were compiled together with the repertoire data. A later genetic analysis used genome-wide SNP genotypes for about 55% of the 666 donors, treating that subset as a discovery cohort. Every repertoire in the discovery cohort had been generated on one and the same sequencing platform. Class I and class II HLA loci were covered by the typing at four-digit resolution. Typing coverage differed by locus: A, B, C, DRB1 and DQB1 were typed in roughly 620-630 donors, DQA1 in approximately 520, DPA1 in 600 to 610, and DPB1 in just under 490. Roughly 5 DR-DQ haplotypes were handled as single units for association and clustering because linkage in the cohort was strong. Across approximately 420 genotyped donors of the cohort, an average of 235,054 unique TCR beta nucleotide sequences per donor were sequenced, and roughly 18% of those sequences were non-productive. Study-level results and caveats: In a later analysis, HLA-associated TCR beta chains showed more clonal expansion and lower generation probabilities than non-associated chains that were equally common. Immune exposure information for the cohort was limited to CMV serostatus. The presence/absence analyses assumed that sequencing depth was roughly uniform across donors, and that assumption may not be true. It was suggested by the authors that the approach could potentially be generalized to other disease states and immunological phenotypes. Because HLA typing was missing for some donors at each locus, association tests included only the typed subset. The study gave a list of 150 to 200 TCR beta chains associated with cytomegalovirus. According to a later analysis, parvovirus B19, influenza, CMV and Epstein-Barr virus appeared linked to several top co-occurrence clusters. An association between a missense DCLRE1C variant and V-gene and J-gene trimming of TCR beta chains was found in a later genetic analysis and replicated in an independent cohort. When HLA alleles, especially DR and DQ, strongly co-occurred, attributing TCR associations to individual alleles was difficult. A later analysis found that TCR association rates varied across HLA loci, with DRB1 alleles showing the most associated TCRs and HLA-C alleles the fewest. A further reported finding was that TCR beta sequences accurately predicted the HLA-A and HLA-B alleles for most subjects in the first cohort. Linkage disequilibrium might explain the correlated functional status among segregating V segments, but an unknown experimental factor could not be excluded. A later genetic analysis reported fewer N-insertions in productive TCRs among donors in an Asian-associated ancestry cluster than the roughly 650-donor mean. In an earlier analysis of under 600 of the donors, most TCR beta V segments were observed in productive rearrangements about 90% or about 30% of the time, broadly matching IMGT annotations. At a false discovery rate of 0.05, a later analysis linked 16,951 TCR beta sequences to specific HLA alleles. Most TCR sequences were observed very rarely across donors, whereas some public TCRs were present in many individuals. In this cohort, only TCR beta chains were sequenced, and detectable features were limited by the absence of alpha or paired-chain data. Over 15 rarely observed V segments, including chromosome 9 orphons, were excluded from the earlier analysis of approximately 500 of the donors because counts were too low. A cluster of highly shared sequence variants was judged likely to represent a technical artifact of the sequencing pipeline. According to a later analysis, most CMV-associated TCR beta chains appeared to be HLA-restricted, and the HLA associations seemed to be driven largely by CMV exposure. The classifier was reported to diagnose cytomegalovirus status with high specificity and sensitivity in both the original and validation cohorts. In vitro tests confirmed that a few of the cytomegalovirus-associated TCR beta chains recognize cytomegalovirus antigens.

Details on this clone: Its antigen is currently not known. Within one base of it there is no much larger clone, and no base qualities were kept.

The method behind the library was the immunoSEQ multiplex PCR assay. The multiplex PCR relied on a mix of 60 forward primers for TCR Vbeta segments and 13 reverse primers for TCR Jbeta segments. Amplification of the CDR3 region of rearranged TCR beta genes was performed with a multiplex PCR assay on genomic DNA. On the Illumina HiSeq System, the amplified TCR beta libraries were sequenced as 87-base-pair reads. The authors' analysis ran thus. A later analysis counted about 80 million unique TCR beta chains across the 666 repertoires, and around 12 million of these chains were shared by at least two donors. Raw reads were error-corrected and collapsed into unique sequences with a nearest-neighbor algorithm that merged closely related sequences to remove PCR and sequencing errors. CDR3 sequences were aligned to IMGT reference sequences to assign V, D and J gene segments. Each retained sequence needed at least a six-nucleotide match to both a V gene segment and a J gene segment. A rearrangement counted as productive if the CDR3 had no stop codons and remained in frame with V and J, and every other rearrangement counted as non-productive. CDR3 was defined according to IMGT convention as the region running from the second conserved V-encoded cysteine to the conserved J-encoded phenylalanine. In an earlier analysis of more than 550 of the donors, sequences lacking an unambiguous match to a single V gene segment were excluded. In an earlier analysis of a few hundred of the donors, a V segment was called functional when productive rearrangements were above 56.7%, and segregating when the standard deviation between donors exceeded 5%. A statistical classification framework was built for diagnosing cytomegalovirus status from the catalog of TCR beta chain sequences. In a later analysis, TCR nucleotide sequences were compared against IMGT/GENE-DB human TR gene sequences so that V and J genes could be assigned. A later analysis assigned CDR3 sequences and most-parsimonious VDJ recombination scenarios with the TCRdist pipeline. In a later analysis, every TCR beta chain was defined by the combination of its CDR3 amino acid sequence and its V-gene family, and reads without a unique V-gene family were dropped. In a later analysis, fewer than 600 highly shared, low-generation-probability nucleotide sequences were removed to address suspected cross-contamination and a sequencing artifact. For each public chain, a later analysis derived a clonal expansion index from normalized ranks of inferred template counts within each repertoire. A later analysis computed generation probabilities with a VDJ recombination model fitted to out-of-frame rearrangements, and checked the results against IGoR. In a later analysis, TCR-TCR, TCR-HLA and TCR-CMV co-occurrence was scored with hypergeometric tests, and a repertoire-size bias correction was applied to TCR pairs. To estimate false discovery rates, a later analysis permuted the HLA or CMV assignments 20 times. A later analysis grouped co-occurring TCRs with DBSCAN, adding TCRdist sequence similarity when clustering within HLA-allele-positive subsets. Repertoires with fewer than 30,000 or more than 120,000 public chains were left out of co-occurrence clustering, as were five repertoires with anomalous nucleotide sharing. Held by TCRdb, this immuneACCESS table contains in-frame sequences only and omits some clones. Under half of the omission traces to an unresolved V gene where checked; the cause of the rest is unknown. V and J calls and clone size follow that table, whereas D and trimming were derived from the DNA. The sample records about 140,000 clones, 55% to 80% of which are singletons. In total, the top ten clones hold 1% to 1.5% of the sample.

The cohort comprised 550 to 700 healthy bone marrow donors. Cohort members were all nominally healthy when sampled, although unrecorded immune exposures were likely present. The donor tested CMV seronegative and was one of the 352 seronegative cohort members. A peripheral blood sample was collected from each donor, and TCR beta sequencing was performed on peripheral blood mononuclear cells. Genomic DNA was extracted from the blood cell samples with the Qiagen DNeasy Blood Extraction Kit. The TCR sequence derives from a woman in her thirties or forties in good health and CMV-seronegative. Sequenced input: PBMCs.

The CDR3 has the sequence CASSTPTGTWKRVSAEAFF. DNA sequence: TGTGCCAGTAGTACCCCAACCGGGACATGGAAAAGAGTGAGCGCTGAAGCTTTCTTT. The chain couples TRBV19 to TRBJ1-1; TRBD1 could be the D gene, as 6 bases match. CDR3 length: 19 amino acids, cysteine to phenylalanine. Just CDR3 DNA is preserved here, 57 bases in frame from base 1. CDR1 and CDR2 (LNHDA, SQIVND) derive from the germline V gene (reference sequence). Deletion took 4 bases off V and 6 bases off J, with a span of 30 bases between the germline ends.